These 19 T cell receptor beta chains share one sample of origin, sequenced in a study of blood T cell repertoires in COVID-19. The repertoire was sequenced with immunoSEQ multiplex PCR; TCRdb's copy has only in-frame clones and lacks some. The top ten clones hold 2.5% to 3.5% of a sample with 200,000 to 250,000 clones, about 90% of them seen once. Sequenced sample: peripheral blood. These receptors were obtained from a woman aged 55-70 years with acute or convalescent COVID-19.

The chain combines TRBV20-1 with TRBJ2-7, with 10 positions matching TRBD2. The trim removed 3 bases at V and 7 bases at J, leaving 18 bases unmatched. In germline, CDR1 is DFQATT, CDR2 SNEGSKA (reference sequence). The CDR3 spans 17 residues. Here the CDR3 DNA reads TGCAGTGCTAGTCAACTAGCGGGGCTTGCTGGGGTTGGGGAGCAGTACTTC. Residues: CSASQLAGLAGVGEQYF.

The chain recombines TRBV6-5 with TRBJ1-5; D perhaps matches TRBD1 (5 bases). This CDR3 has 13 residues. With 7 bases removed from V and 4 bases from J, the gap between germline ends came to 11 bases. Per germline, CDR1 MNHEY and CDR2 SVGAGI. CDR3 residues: CASTQHRNQPQHF. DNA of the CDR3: TGTGCCAGCACCCAGCACAGGAATCAGCCCCAGCATTTT.

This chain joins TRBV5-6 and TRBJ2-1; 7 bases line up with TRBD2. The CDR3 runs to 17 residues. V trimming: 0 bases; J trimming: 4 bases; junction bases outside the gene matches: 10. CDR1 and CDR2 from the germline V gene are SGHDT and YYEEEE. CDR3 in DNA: TGTGCCAGCAGCTTGGGATTGGCGGGGAGGGCTTACAATGAGCAGTTCTTC. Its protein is CASSLGLAGRAYNEQFF.

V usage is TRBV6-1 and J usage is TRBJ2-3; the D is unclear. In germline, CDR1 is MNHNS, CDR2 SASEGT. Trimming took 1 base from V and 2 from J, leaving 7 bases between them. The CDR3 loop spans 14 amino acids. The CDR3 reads CASSEGAYTDTQYF. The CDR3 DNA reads TGTGCCAGCAGTGAAGGAGCCTACACAGATACGCAGTATTTT.

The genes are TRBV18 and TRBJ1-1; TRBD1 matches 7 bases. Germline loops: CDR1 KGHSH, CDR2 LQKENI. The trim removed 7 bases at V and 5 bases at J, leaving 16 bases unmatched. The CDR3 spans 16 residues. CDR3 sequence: CASYKGTANGRTEAFF. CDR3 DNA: TGTGCCAGCTATAAGGGGACAGCGAACGGTCGTACTGAAGCTTTCTTT.

CDR3 DNA sequence: TGTGCCAGCAGCCGACTAGCGGTCACAGATACGCAGTATTTT. Its translation: CASSRLAVTDTQYF. The gene calls are TRBV11-2 and TRBJ2-3; 9 bases match TRBD2. This CDR3 comprises 14 residues. Losses at the gene ends were 5 bases for V and 2 bases for J; bases not matched to a gene: 2. Germline V CDR1 and CDR2: SGHAT, FQNNGV.

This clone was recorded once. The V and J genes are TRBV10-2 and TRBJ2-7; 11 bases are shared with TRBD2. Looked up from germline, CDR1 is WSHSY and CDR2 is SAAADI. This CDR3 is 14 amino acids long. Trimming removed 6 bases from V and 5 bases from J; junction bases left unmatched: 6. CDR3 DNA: TGCGCCAGCAGAGATACTAGCGGGGGTAACGAGCAGTACTTC. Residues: CASRDTSGGNEQYF.

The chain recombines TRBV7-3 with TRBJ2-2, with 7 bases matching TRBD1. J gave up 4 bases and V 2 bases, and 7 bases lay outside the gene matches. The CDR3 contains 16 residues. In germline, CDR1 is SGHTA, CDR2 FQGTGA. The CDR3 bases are TGTGCCAGCAGCTTACCCGGGACAGTTAGCACCGGGGAGCTGTTTTTT. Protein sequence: CASSLPGTVSTGELFF.

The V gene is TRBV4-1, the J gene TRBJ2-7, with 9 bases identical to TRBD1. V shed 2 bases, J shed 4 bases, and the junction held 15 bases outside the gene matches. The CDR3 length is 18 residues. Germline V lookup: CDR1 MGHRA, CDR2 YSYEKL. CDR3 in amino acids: CASSQKEGTGGFTYEQYF. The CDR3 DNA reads TGCGCCAGCAGCCAAAAAGAGGGAACAGGGGGCTTTACGTACGAGCAGTACTTC.

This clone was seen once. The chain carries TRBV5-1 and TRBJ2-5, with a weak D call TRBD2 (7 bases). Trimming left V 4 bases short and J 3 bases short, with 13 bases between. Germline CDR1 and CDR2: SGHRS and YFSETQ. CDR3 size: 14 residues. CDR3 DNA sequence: TGCGCCAGCAGCCCGGGGGCGGGGGAAGAGACCCAGTACTTC. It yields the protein CASSPGAGEETQYF.

Written as DNA, the CDR3 is TGTGCCAGCAGCTCCCCCAGGATTAGCTCTGGAAACACCATATATTTT. It encodes CASSSPRISSGNTIYF. The chain carries TRBV7-2 and TRBJ1-3; no definite D call. V was clipped by 4 bases and J by 0 bases, with 13 bases between them. CDR1 and CDR2 from the germline V gene are SGHTA and FQGNSA. CDR3 size: 16 residues. The full variable domain, in which reference TRBV7-2 and TRBJ1-3 provide the parts outside the CDR3, is GAGVSQSPSNKVTEKGKDVELRCDPISGHTALYWYRQSLGQGLEFLIYFQGNSAPDKSGLPSDRFSAERTGGSVSTLTIQRTQQEDSAVYLCASSSPRISSGNTIYFGEGSWLTVV.

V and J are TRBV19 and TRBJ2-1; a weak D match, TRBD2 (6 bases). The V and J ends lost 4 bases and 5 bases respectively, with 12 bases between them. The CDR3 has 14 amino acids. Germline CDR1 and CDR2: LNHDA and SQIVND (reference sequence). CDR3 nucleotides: TGTGCCAGTAGTAGGGATCTAGCGAACAATGAGCAGTTCTTC. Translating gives CASSRDLANNEQFF. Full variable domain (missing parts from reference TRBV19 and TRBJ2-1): DGGITQSPKYLFRKEGQNVTLSCEQNLNHDAMYWYRQDPGQGLRLIYYSQIVNDFQKGDIAEGYSVSREKKESFPLTVTSAQKNPTAFYLCASSRDLANNEQFFGPGTRLTVL.

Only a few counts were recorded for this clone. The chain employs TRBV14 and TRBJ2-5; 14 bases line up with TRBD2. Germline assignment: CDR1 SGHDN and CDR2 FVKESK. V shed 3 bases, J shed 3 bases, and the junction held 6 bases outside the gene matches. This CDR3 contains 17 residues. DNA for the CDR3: TGTGCCAGCAGCCAGTCCCAGACTAGCGGGAGGGAAGAGACCCAGTACTTC. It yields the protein CASSQSQTSGREETQYF.

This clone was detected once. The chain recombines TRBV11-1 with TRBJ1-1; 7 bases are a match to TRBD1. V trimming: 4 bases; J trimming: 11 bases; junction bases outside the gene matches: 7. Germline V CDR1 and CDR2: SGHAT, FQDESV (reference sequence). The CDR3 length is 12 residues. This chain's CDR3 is CASSYPTGEAFF. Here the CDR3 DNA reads TGTGCCAGCAGCTACCCTACAGGGGAGGCTTTCTTT.

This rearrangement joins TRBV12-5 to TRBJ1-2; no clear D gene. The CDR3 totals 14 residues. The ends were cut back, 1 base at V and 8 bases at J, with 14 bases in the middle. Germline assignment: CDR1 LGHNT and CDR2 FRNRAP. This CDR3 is CASGLATNRGGYTF. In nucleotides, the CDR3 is TGTGCTAGTGGTTTGGCCACTAACCGGGGAGGCTACACCTTC.

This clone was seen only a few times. This CDR3 is CASSERQSNTGELFF. DNA for the CDR3: TGTGCCAGCAGTGAGCGGCAGTCGAACACCGGGGAGCTGTTTTTT. The chain couples TRBV6-1 to TRBJ2-2, with D unclear. CDR1 and CDR2 (germline): MNHNS, SASEGT. The CDR3 runs to 15 residues. Trimming cost V 3 bases and J 0 bases, with 8 bases left between them.

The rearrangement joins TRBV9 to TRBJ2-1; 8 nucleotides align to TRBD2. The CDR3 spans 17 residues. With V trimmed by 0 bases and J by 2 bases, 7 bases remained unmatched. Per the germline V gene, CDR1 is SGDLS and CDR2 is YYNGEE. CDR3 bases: TGTGCCAGCAGCGTAGACCTTACTAGCGGTCCCTACAATGAGCAGTTCTTC. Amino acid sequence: CASSVDLTSGPYNEQFF.

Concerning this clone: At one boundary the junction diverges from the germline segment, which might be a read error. CDR3 region: CASSAQGRSFNEQFF. The DNA of the CDR3 is TGTGCCAGCAGCGCCCAGGGCAGATCCTTCAATGAGCAGTTCTTC. The chain carries TRBV7-8 and TRBJ2-1, with D perhaps matching TRBD1 (5 bases). Per germline, CDR1 SGHVS and CDR2 FQNEAQ. CDR3 length: 15 residues.

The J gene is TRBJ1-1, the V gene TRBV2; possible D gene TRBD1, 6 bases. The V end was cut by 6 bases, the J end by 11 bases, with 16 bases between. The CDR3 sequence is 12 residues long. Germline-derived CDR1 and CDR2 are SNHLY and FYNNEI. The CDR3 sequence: CASRWGTGRAFF. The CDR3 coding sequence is TGTGCCAGCAGGTGGGGTACAGGGCGCGCTTTCTTT.